This T cell receptor (beta chain) was recorded in a study of T cells in Graves' hyperthyroidism and ophthalmopathy. About the research overall: Blood was drawn when the patient was first diagnosed and still untreated.

This clonotype was observed a handful of times. A read error is possible here, since a much larger clone lies one base away. This CDR3 is missing its conserved last phenylalanine or tryptophan, likely due to a read error. The TCR beta CDR3 regions underwent amplification using RNA transcripts as the source. HTBI primers were employed in a first-round RT-PCR of the TCR CDR3. In TCRdb, the multiplex PCR reads were re-called with MiXCR into one record per CDR3 protein. The sample lists more than 300,000 distinct CDR3 sequences; about a sixth were seen once. V lost 4 bases, J lost 4 bases, and 13 bases lay in between. Germline-derived CDR1 and CDR2 are MNHEY and SVGAGI. The CDR3 has 14 residues. Patients having uncontrolled infection, another autoimmune disease, pregnancy or lactation were not included. Sampled blood dates from first hyperthyroidism diagnosis, and it precedes any ophthalmopathy symptoms.

This TCR was recovered from a woman in her 30s with Graves' hyperthyroidism that later progressed to Graves' ophthalmopathy. Material for sequencing was blood. The gene calls are TRBV6-5 and TRBJ1-2; the D is unclear. The chain's CDR3 is CASSSDQPPYGYTL. The CDR3, as DNA: TGTGCCAGCAGTTCCGACCAGCCCCCCTATGGCTACACCCTC.